This entry lists 25 T cell receptor beta chains sequenced from one sample in a study of T cell responses to AZD1222 COVID-19 vaccine. Measured with immunoSEQ multiplex PCR; TCRdb has only the in-frame clones, and not every one. The sample includes about 130,000 clones, roughly 87% of them seen just once. The sequencing here drew on peripheral blood, taken on day 0 of AZD1222 vaccination. The receptors derive from an adult in good health.

This chain connects TRBV5-1 to TRBJ1-6; D remains unclear. This CDR3 has 15 residues. The V and J ends lost 4 bases and 5 bases respectively, with 13 bases between them. Germline CDR1 is SGHRS and CDR2 is YFSETQ. This chain's CDR3 is CASSIGDYNNSPLHF. The CDR3 DNA reads TGCGCCAGCAGCATTGGCGACTATAATAATTCACCCCTCCACTTT.

The chain recombines TRBV30 with TRBJ2-5; D is undetermined. Germline V gene sequence: CDR1 GTSNPN, CDR2 SVGIG (reference sequence). The CDR3 totals 11 residues. V dropped 0 bases and J dropped 2 bases, with 1 base sitting between them. CDR3 DNA sequence: TGTGCCTGGAGTGTACAAGAGACCCAGTACTTC. It is translated as CAWSVQETQYF.

The chain is built from TRBV18 and TRBJ2-2, with 10 bases lining up with TRBD2. The CDR3 has 17 residues. CDR1 is KGHSH and CDR2 is LQKENI in the germline V gene. V lost 3 bases, J lost 6 bases, and 10 bases stayed unmatched. Here the CDR3 DNA reads TGTGCCAGCTCACCCAGGAGCGGGGGGGCTTCAGCCGGGGAGCTGTTTTTT. This sequence encodes CASSPRSGGASAGELFF. The whole variable domain, filled in from reference TRBV18 and TRBJ2-2, reads NAGVMQNPRHLVRRRGQEARLRCSPMKGHSHVYWYRQLPEEGLKFMVYLQKENIIDESGMPKERFSAEFPKEGPSILRIQQVVRGDSAAYFCASSPRSGGASAGELFFGEGSRLTVL.

This clone was picked up a small number of times. This chain connects TRBV7-9 to TRBJ1-6; D is possibly TRBD1 (6 bases). This CDR3 has 14 residues. Per the germline V gene, CDR1 is SEHNR and CDR2 is FQNEAQ (reference sequence). Trimming took off 4 bases at V and 10 bases at J, with 14 bases between the two ends. In DNA form, the CDR3 reads TGTGCCAGCAGCTCAACAGGGCGGGGATCACCCCTCCACTTT. Its protein is CASSSTGRGSPLHF.

The gene calls are TRBV7-9 and TRBJ1-5, with a tentative D call TRBD1 (6 bases). Trimming removed 5 bases from V and 5 bases from J, with 13 bases in between. CDR3 length: 14 amino acids. Per the germline V gene, CDR1 is SEHNR and CDR2 is FQNEAQ (reference sequence). CDR3 sequence reads: CASSKGHGDQPQHF. CDR3 in DNA: TGTGCCAGCAGCAAGGGACACGGAGATCAGCCCCAGCATTTT. The entire variable domain, with the rest obtained from reference TRBV7-9 and TRBJ1-5, is as follows: DTGVSQNPRHKITKRGQNVTFRCDPISEHNRLYWYRQTLGQGPEFLTYFQNEAQLEKSRLLSDRFSAERPKGSFSTLEIQRTEQGDSAMYLCASSKGHGDQPQHFGDGTRLSIL.

V is TRBV7-3 and J is TRBJ2-1; 8 bases agree with TRBD2. The junction had 10 bases not matched to a gene; V was cut back by 5 bases and J by 7 bases. CDR1 and CDR2 from the germline V gene are SGHTA and FQGTGA. The CDR3 extends over 15 amino acids. The chain's CDR3 is CASSPQAGVGNEQFF. The CDR3 bases are TGTGCCAGCAGCCCGCAAGCGGGAGTAGGGAATGAGCAGTTCTTC.

The V call is TRBV30, the J call TRBJ2-5, with TRBD2 matching over 11 bases. Germline V gene lookup returns CDR1 GTSNPN and CDR2 SVGIG (reference sequence). The CDR3 contains 15 residues. The trim removed 5 bases at V and 5 bases at J, leaving 10 bases unmatched. This chain's CDR3 is CAWRLAGGGAETQYF. The CDR3 bases are TGTGCCTGGCGCCTAGCGGGGGGTGGAGCGGAGACCCAGTACTTC. Full variable domain (missing parts from reference TRBV30 and TRBJ2-5): SQTIHQWPATLVQPVGSPLSLECTVEGTSNPNLYWYRQAAGRGLQLLFYSVGIGQISSEVPQNLSASRPQDRQFILSSKKLLLSDSGFYLCAWRLAGGGAETQYFGPGTRLLVL.

The J gene is TRBJ2-1, the V gene TRBV6-5; 15 bases align to TRBD2. Germline CDR1 MNHEY, CDR2 SVGAGI. V gave up 7 bases and J gave up 12 bases; unmatched junction bases: 7. The CDR3 is made up of 14 amino acids. CDR3 nucleotide sequence: TGTGCCAGCACCGGACTAGCGGGGGGGCAATGGCAGTTCTTC. It specifies CASTGLAGGQWQFF.

J is TRBJ2-1 and V is TRBV5-4, with D perhaps matching TRBD2 (7 bases). V was trimmed by 1 base and J by 12 bases, leaving 11 bases between them. The CDR3 consists of 12 residues. Germline-derived CDR1 and CDR2 are SGHNT and YYREEE (reference sequence). CDR3 nucleotides: TGTGCCAGCAGCTTGAACAGGGAGGGGCAGTTCTTC. Its protein is CASSLNREGQFF.

The chain carries TRBV12-3 or TRBV12-4 and TRBJ2-7, with TRBD1 matching 7 bases. V shed 5 bases and J 3 bases; nucleotides not matched to a gene: 4. CDR3 length equals 13 residues. Here the CDR3 reads CASSPQGVYEQYF. The CDR3 bases are TGTGCCAGCAGTCCCCAGGGGGTCTACGAGCAGTACTTC.

The V gene is TRBV7-2, the J gene TRBJ2-3, with 13 bases identical to TRBD2. From germline, CDR1 is SGHTA and CDR2 FQGNSA. This CDR3 region has 16 residues. V trimming: 5 bases; J trimming: 4 bases; junction bases outside the gene matches: 6. CDR3 nucleotides: TGTGCCAGCAGCCGTATGACTAGCGGGGGGTCAGATACGCAGTATTTT. Translation: CASSRMTSGGSDTQYF.

This clone has just one count. The rearrangement joins TRBV27 to TRBJ2-7; 9 bases agree with TRBD1. The CDR3 extends over 14 amino acids. Trimming at V came to 3 bases and at J to 7 bases, leaving 7 bases not matched to a gene. Germline V CDR1 and CDR2: MNHEY, SMNVEV (reference sequence). CDR3 sequence: CASSFGTGQGEQYF. CDR3 coding DNA: TGTGCCAGCAGTTTCGGGACAGGACAGGGGGAGCAGTACTTC.

The chain combines TRBV7-8 with TRBJ2-1; the match to TRBD1 covers 9 bases. V lost 6 bases to trimming and J lost 4 bases; unmatched junction nucleotides: 7. This CDR3 is 15 amino acids long. Germline V CDR1 and CDR2: SGHVS, FQNEAQ. The CDR3 DNA reads TGTGCCAGCAGGCGAGACAGGGGGGCGTACAATGAGCAGTTCTTC. It translates to CASRRDRGAYNEQFF.

The chain uses TRBV5-4 and TRBJ2-2; D might be TRBD1 (5 bases). The CDR3 covers 14 residues. Germline V gene data show CDR1 as SGHNT and CDR2 as YYREEE (reference sequence). Trimming removed 0 bases at V and 5 bases at J, with 8 bases between. The CDR3 sequence is CASSLEQVTGELFF. As DNA, the CDR3 is TGTGCCAGCAGCTTGGAACAGGTGACCGGGGAGCTGTTTTTT. Full variable domain (missing parts from reference TRBV5-4 and TRBJ2-2): ETGVTQSPTHLIKTRGQQVTLRCSSQSGHNTVSWYQQALGQGPQFIFQYYREEENGRGNFPPRFSGLQFPNYSSELNVNALELDDSALYLCASSLEQVTGELFFGEGSRLTVL.

V is TRBV4-1 and J is TRBJ2-7; D may match TRBD1 or TRBD2 (5 bases each). Trimming pared 4 bases from V and 2 bases from J, leaving 9 bases between. Looked up from germline, CDR1 is MGHRA and CDR2 is YSYEKL. CDR3 length: 13 residues. The CDR3 nucleotides are TGCGCCAGCAGCCGGGACGAGGCCTACGAGCAGTACTTC. It yields the protein CASSRDEAYEQYF.

V is TRBV18 and J is TRBJ2-6, with D perhaps TRBD1 (6 bases). V lost 3 bases and J lost 4, with 10 bases in between. This CDR3 spans 15 amino acids. Germline V gene sequence: CDR1 KGHSH, CDR2 LQKENI. CDR3 sequence reads: CASSPTGLGANVLTF. CDR3 DNA: TGTGCCAGCTCACCCACAGGGTTGGGGGCCAACGTCCTGACTTTC. The entire variable domain, with the rest obtained from reference TRBV18 and TRBJ2-6, is as follows: NAGVMQNPRHLVRRRGQEARLRCSPMKGHSHVYWYRQLPEEGLKFMVYLQKENIIDESGMPKERFSAEFPKEGPSILRIQQVVRGDSAAYFCASSPTGLGANVLTFGAGSRLTVL.

The chain is built from TRBV7-2 and TRBJ2-1; TRBD1 matches at 7 bases. With V trimmed by 6 bases and J by 12 bases, 8 bases remained unmatched. Germline CDR1 is SGHTA and CDR2 is FQGNSA. The CDR3 totals 12 residues. This CDR3 reads CASRGTESGQFF. For the CDR3, the DNA is TGTGCCAGCAGGGGGACAGAAAGTGGGCAGTTCTTC.

V usage is TRBV5-1 and J usage is TRBJ1-4; TRBD1 matches at 8 bases. CDR3 length equals 18 residues. Germline V CDR1 and CDR2: SGHRS, YFSETQ. Trimming at V came to 0 bases and at J to 0 bases, leaving 7 bases not matched to a gene. DNA for the CDR3: TGCGCCAGCAGCTTGGGAGGACAGGGAGTTGCAACTAATGAAAAACTGTTTTTT. Its translation is CASSLGGQGVATNEKLFF.

Comment on this clone: Other DNA sequences in the sample encode the same CDR3. V is TRBV13 and J is TRBJ2-4; no firm D call. Germline V gene lookup returns CDR1 PRHDT and CDR2 FYEKMQ (reference sequence). CDR3 length: 15 amino acids. Deletions cut 1 base from V and 6 bases from J, with 13 bases between. CDR3 nucleotides: TGTGCCAGCAGCTTAGAGCCGACGGCCCGAAACATTCAGTACTTC. This codes for CASSLEPTARNIQYF.

This clone was seen only once. This chain uses TRBV7-9 with TRBJ1-2; D ambiguous. V was cut by 1 base and J by 4 bases, with 10 bases left in between. CDR1 SEHNR and CDR2 FQNEAQ come from the germline V gene (reference sequence). The CDR3 contains 14 residues. The CDR3 sequence is CASSLGPGPYGYTF. For the CDR3, the DNA is TGTGCCAGCAGCTTAGGACCCGGGCCCTATGGCTACACCTTC. The entire variable domain, with the rest obtained from reference TRBV7-9 and TRBJ1-2, is as follows: DTGVSQNPRHKITKRGQNVTFRCDPISEHNRLYWYRQTLGQGPEFLTYFQNEAQLEKSRLLSDRFSAERPKGSFSTLEIQRTEQGDSAMYLCASSLGPGPYGYTFGSGTRLTVV.

V usage is TRBV10-2 and J usage is TRBJ1-2; 10 nucleotides align to TRBD1. Germline lookup yields CDR1 WSHSY and CDR2 SAAADI. The CDR3 has 17 amino acids. V lost 4 bases to trimming and J lost 0 bases; unmatched junction nucleotides: 8. CDR3 protein: CASSALTGTGANYGYTF. The CDR3 nucleotides read TGCGCCAGCAGTGCCTTAACCGGGACAGGGGCTAACTATGGCTACACCTTC.

In nucleotides, the CDR3 is TGTGCCAGCAGTTCAGTTGGGACAGGGCACATTCAGTACTTC. The encoded protein is CASSSVGTGHIQYF. The V call is TRBV27, the J call TRBJ2-4, with 9 bases identical to TRBD1. Germline values: CDR1 MNHEY, CDR2 SMNVEV (reference sequence). The CDR3 sequence is 14 residues long. Trimming at V came to 4 bases and at J to 8 bases, leaving 6 bases not matched to a gene.

The chain joins TRBV5-4 to TRBJ2-7; TRBD2 agrees at 10 bases. V shed 4 bases and J 0 bases; nucleotides not matched to a gene: 7. The CDR3 length is 16 residues. Germline lookup yields CDR1 SGHNT and CDR2 YYREEE (reference sequence). The CDR3 sequence: CASSRRLAGSSYEQYF. For the CDR3, the DNA is TGTGCCAGCAGCAGACGACTAGCGGGTTCCTCCTACGAGCAGTACTTC.

The gene calls are TRBV14 and TRBJ2-1, with 8 positions matching TRBD1. Germline-derived CDR1 and CDR2 are SGHDN and FVKESK. The ends lost 1 base at V and 6 bases at J; junction bases unmatched: 11. The CDR3 contains 17 residues. Written as DNA, the CDR3 is TGTGCCAGCAGCCAAGGCCCAAGGGGACAGGTGTTCAATGAGCAGTTCTTC. Its translation is CASSQGPRGQVFNEQFF. Full variable domain (rest looked up from reference TRBV14 and TRBJ2-1): EAGVTQFPSHSVIEKGQTVTLRCDPISGHDNLYWYRRVMGKEIKFLLHFVKESKQDESGMPNNRFLAERTGGTYSTLKVQPAELEDSGVYFCASSQGPRGQVFNEQFFGPGTRLTVL.

The table lists this clone with a few counts. The rearrangement uses TRBV4-2 and TRBJ2-7; D remains ambiguous. The germline V gene has CDR1 LGHNA and CDR2 YNFKEQ. CDR3 length equals 14 residues. V was trimmed by 0 bases and J by 0 bases, leaving 6 bases between them. This CDR3 is CASSQENLSYEQYF. CDR3 DNA: TGTGCCAGCAGCCAAGAGAATCTCTCCTACGAGCAGTACTTC.